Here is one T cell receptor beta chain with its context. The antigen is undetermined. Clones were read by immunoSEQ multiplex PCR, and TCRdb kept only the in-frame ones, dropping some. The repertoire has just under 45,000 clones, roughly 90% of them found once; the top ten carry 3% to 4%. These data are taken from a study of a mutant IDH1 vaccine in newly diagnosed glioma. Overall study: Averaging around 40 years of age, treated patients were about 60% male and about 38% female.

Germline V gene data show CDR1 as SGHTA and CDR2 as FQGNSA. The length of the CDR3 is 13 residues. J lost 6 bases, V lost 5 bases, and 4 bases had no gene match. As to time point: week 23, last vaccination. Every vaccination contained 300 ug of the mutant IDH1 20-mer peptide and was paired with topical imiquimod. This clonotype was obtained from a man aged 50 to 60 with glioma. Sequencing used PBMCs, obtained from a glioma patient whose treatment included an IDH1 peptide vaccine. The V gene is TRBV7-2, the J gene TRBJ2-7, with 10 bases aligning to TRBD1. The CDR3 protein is CASSGDRGGEQYF. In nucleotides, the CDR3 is TGTGCCAGCAGCGGGGACAGGGGAGGCGAGCAGTACTTC.